This TCR beta chain was observed in a study of cytomegalovirus exposure and HLA in healthy donors (dated by TCRdb to 2015 to 2018). In terms of the full investigation: An earlier analysis of some 600 of the donors reported over 250 Gb of sequence data and 90 million to 120 million unique TCR beta sequences obtained from roughly 170 million T cells. Genome-wide SNP genotypes for about 65% of the 666 donors were used in a later genetic analysis, which treated that subset as a discovery cohort. Roughly 5 DR-DQ haplotypes were handled as single units for association and clustering, since linkage in the cohort was strong. Of the 300 to 500 genotyped donors, less than 90% were placed in the genetic ancestry cluster associated with self-reported Caucasian donors. Class I and class II HLA loci were covered by the typing at four-digit resolution. All discovery cohort repertoires had been generated using a single sequencing platform. In a later analysis, previously published TCR beta repertoires from several hundred donors were re-analyzed and high-resolution HLA genotyping was added so that TCR occurrence patterns could be studied. The study used immunosequencing to profile the T cell repertoires of approximately 630 subjects and linked those repertoires to cytomegalovirus serostatus. Typing coverage varied by locus: roughly 620-640 donors for A, B, C, DRB1 and DQB1; around 560 for DQA1; around 610 for DPA1; fewer than 480 for DPB1. To decide whether each TCR beta V gene segment behaved as functional or pseudogenic, an earlier analysis of approximately 590 of the donors relied on high-throughput TCR beta sequencing. The study was designed to test whether signatures of past pathogen exposure could be identified by cataloging public T cell receptors. Besides the first cohort of 550 to 750 subjects, a separate validation cohort made up of 95 to 150 different subjects was used. Donor age, sex, ethnicity and CMV serostatus were compiled alongside the repertoire data. Rather than using new phenotypic data, the later analysis identified candidate immune exposures from TCR beta sequences and from how often those sequences occurred across donors. An early release that covered roughly 600 HLA-typed donors contained about 300 gigabases of sequencing data and around 85 million unique TCR sequences. To predict cytomegalovirus infection status, the study brought together high-throughput TCR immunosequencing, statistical association of individual TCRs with disease status, and machine learning. On average, 235,054 unique TCR beta nucleotide sequences were sequenced per donor among a few hundred genotyped donors of the cohort, with about 17% of those sequences being non-productive.

Broad study findings and their caveats: A cluster of highly shared sequence variants was judged likely to represent a technical artifact of the sequencing pipeline. A later analysis found that most CMV-associated TCR beta chains appeared HLA-restricted, with HLA associations seemingly driven largely by CMV exposure. In a later genetic analysis, fewer N-insertions in productive TCRs were reported among donors in an Asian-associated ancestry cluster than the approximately 630-donor mean. Compared with equally common non-associated chains, HLA-associated TCR beta chains in a later analysis were more clonally expanded and had lower generation probabilities. Most TCR sequences were observed very rarely across donors, whereas some public TCRs were present in many individuals. Linkage disequilibrium might explain the correlated functional status among segregating V segments, but an unknown experimental factor could not be ruled out. When HLA alleles, especially DR and DQ, strongly co-occurred, attributing TCR associations to individual alleles was difficult. A further reported finding was that TCR beta sequences accurately predicted the HLA-A and HLA-B alleles for most subjects in the first cohort. A total of about 150 TCR beta chains were listed by the study as associated with cytomegalovirus. Broadly in line with IMGT annotations, most TCR beta V segments showed up in productive rearrangements about 87% or about 30% of the time in an earlier analysis of 450 to 600 of the donors. The presence/absence analyses assumed that sequencing depth was roughly uniform across donors, and that assumption may not be true. In vitro tests confirmed that three of the cytomegalovirus-associated TCR beta chains recognize cytomegalovirus antigens. According to a later analysis, parvovirus B19, influenza, CMV and Epstein-Barr virus appeared linked to several top co-occurrence clusters. Immune exposure information for the cohort was limited to CMV serostatus. A later analysis associated about 18,000 TCR beta sequences with specific HLA alleles at a false discovery rate of 0.05. In this cohort, only TCR beta chains were sequenced, and detectable features were limited by the absence of alpha or paired-chain data. Some IMGT-functional V segments, including TRBV6-2 and TRBV6-3, could not be distinguished by the 87-base-pair reads and were therefore excluded. In a later analysis, the rate of TCR association differed among HLA loci, with DRB1 alleles having the most associated TCRs and HLA-C alleles having the fewest. According to the authors, the approach could potentially be generalized to other disease states and immunological phenotypes. Cytomegalovirus status was reported to be diagnosed by the classifier with high specificity and sensitivity in both the original and validation cohorts. A later genetic analysis associated a missense DCLRE1C variant with V-gene and J-gene trimming of TCR beta chains, and an independent cohort replicated the association. HLA typing was unavailable for some donors at each locus, so association tests used only the typed subset. Because counts were too low, roughly 18 rarely observed V segments, including chromosome 9 orphons, were left out of the earlier analysis of 587 of the donors.

Receptor libraries were prepared by the immunoSEQ multiplex PCR assay. A mixture of 60 forward primers for TCR Vbeta segments and 13 reverse primers for TCR Jbeta segments was used in the multiplex PCR. A multiplex PCR assay on genomic DNA amplified the CDR3 region of rearranged TCR beta genes. On the Illumina HiSeq System, the amplified TCR beta libraries were sequenced as 87-base-pair reads. The published analysis was carried out like this. A later analysis counted tens of millions of unique TCR beta chains across the 650 to 800 repertoires, and roughly 9.9 million of these chains were shared by at least two donors. Raw reads were error-corrected and collapsed into unique sequences by a nearest-neighbor algorithm in which closely related sequences were merged to remove PCR and sequencing errors. To assign V, D and J gene segments, CDR3 sequences were aligned to IMGT reference sequences. For a sequence to be retained, a match of at least six nucleotides to both a V gene segment and a J gene segment was required. A rearrangement was called productive if the CDR3 had no stop codons and remained in frame with V and J, and every other rearrangement was called non-productive. Following IMGT convention, CDR3 was defined as the stretch from the second conserved V-encoded cysteine to the conserved J-encoded phenylalanine. In an earlier analysis of approximately 590 of the donors, sequences lacking an unambiguous match to a single V gene segment were excluded. An earlier analysis of several hundred of the donors classified V segments as functional when productive rearrangements were above 56.7% and as segregating when the standard deviation between donors was above 5%. A statistical classification framework was developed to diagnose cytomegalovirus status using the catalog of TCR beta chain sequences. V and J gene assignment, in a later analysis, came from comparing TCR nucleotide sequences with IMGT/GENE-DB human TR gene sequences. A later analysis assigned CDR3 sequences and most-parsimonious VDJ recombination scenarios with the TCRdist pipeline. A later analysis defined each TCR beta chain by its CDR3 amino acid sequence plus V-gene family, and excluded reads lacking a unique V-gene family. A later analysis removed 592 highly shared, low-generation-probability nucleotide sequences to deal with suspected cross-contamination and a sequencing artifact. For each public chain, a later analysis derived a clonal expansion index from normalized ranks of inferred template counts within each repertoire. Generation probabilities in a later analysis came from a VDJ recombination model fitted to out-of-frame rearrangements, and those results were checked against IGoR. In a later analysis, TCR-TCR, TCR-HLA and TCR-CMV co-occurrence was scored with hypergeometric tests, and a repertoire-size bias correction was applied to TCR pairs. False discovery rates were estimated in a later analysis by permuting HLA or CMV assignments 20 times. In a later analysis, co-occurring TCRs were grouped with DBSCAN, and TCRdist sequence similarity was added when clustering was performed within HLA-allele-positive subsets. Repertoires with fewer than 30,000 or more than 120,000 public chains were left out of co-occurrence clustering, as were about 5 repertoires with anomalous nucleotide sharing. What TCRdb holds here is the immuneACCESS table cut down to in-frame rearrangements. Part of the clones is not present; checked against another copy, under half of the missing clones reflect an unresolved V gene, and the others are unexplained. That table is the source of V, J and clone size, and D and trimming were worked out from the DNA. This sample comprises roughly 150,000 clones, around three quarters of them detected only once. The leading ten clones occupy 1.5% to 2% of the sample.

Including cysteine and phenylalanine, the CDR3 has 12 amino acids. The CDR3 DNA has 36 bases and is translated from base 1. Reading the germline V gene gives CDR1 MNHNS and CDR2 SASEGT. At the junction V is shortened by 6 bases and J by 10 bases, with 13 bases in between. Comment on this clone: Its target antigen remains unknown. No base quality information exists; no much larger clone differs at one position.

In total, approximately 700 healthy bone marrow donors made up the cohort. At the time of sampling, all cohort members were nominally healthy, though unrecorded immune exposures were likely present. The donor tested CMV seronegative and was one of the 352 seronegative cohort members. A peripheral blood sample was provided by each donor, and peripheral blood mononuclear cells were used for TCR beta sequencing. The Qiagen DNeasy Blood Extraction Kit was used to extract genomic DNA from the blood cell samples. The sequence joins TRBV6-1 to TRBJ2-1; the best D guess is TRBD2, with 5 bases matching. The sample was PBMCs. The receptor comes from a woman aged 40 to 55 in good health and CMV-seronegative. The CDR3 in this case is CASRATRYEQFF. The base sequence is TGTGCCAGCAGGGCTACTAGATACGAGCAGTTCTTC.